The clone carrying this TCR beta chain was recorded at least ten times. Its matching antigen is unknown. The CDR3 spans 13 residues. V was clipped by 0 bases and J by 8 bases, with 10 bases between them. Looked up from germline, CDR1 is SEHNR and CDR2 is FQNEAQ (reference sequence). The sample belongs to a study of blood T cells in healthy people across ages. Findings and caveats of the study: A strong correlation was seen between TCR beta diversity and naive T cell percentage. Significant beta diversity loss was already apparent by age roughly 40, declining roughly linearly. The unsorted PBMCs prevented any conclusive comparison of naive versus antigen-experienced cells.

For the second PCR, which ran for roughly 7 to 11 cycles, a sample-barcoded 5' primer and a J-beta primer mix were used. Via MiXCR, TCRdb re-called the 5' RACE reads, giving one row per CDR3 protein. The sample lists roughly 650,000 distinct CDR3 sequences; about 30% were seen once. This clonotype was obtained from a woman at least 80 years old in good health. V usage is TRBV7-9 and J usage is TRBJ1-2; D ambiguous. The sequenced material came from blood. CDR3 nucleotides: TGTGCCAGCAGCTTAGCGACCGAGGAGGGCTACACCTTC. Amino acid sequence: CASSLATEEGYTF.